The present entry profiles one TCR beta chain with its context. Germline values: CDR1 SGHRS, CDR2 YFSETQ. Trimming removed 4 bases from V and 6 bases from J, with 17 bases in between. The CDR3 consists of 15 residues. TCRdb's copy holds only in-frame clones and misses some; the assay was immunoSEQ multiplex PCR. The sample holds about 210,000 clones, 80% to 90% seen once. This sample was taken from a study of blood T cell repertoires in COVID-19. The source is a woman in her forties or fifties with acute or convalescent COVID-19. Sequenced material: peripheral blood. The rearrangement links TRBV5-1 to TRBJ2-1, with D perhaps TRBD2 (6 bases). CDR3 nucleotide sequence: TGCGCCAGCAGCCCGGCGGGATCACCCCTCAATGAGCAGTTCTTC. This codes for CASSPAGSPLNEQFF.